The rows below give T cell receptor beta chains drawn from one sample of a study of T cell responses to AZD1222 COVID-19 vaccine. Assay used: immunoSEQ multiplex PCR; TCRdb lists only in-frame clones, some missing. There are 95,000 to 120,000 clones in the sample; more than 70% occur only once, and 3.3% lies in the top ten. The specimen comprised peripheral blood, sampled on day 0 of AZD1222 vaccination. These receptors all stem from an adult in good health. The CDR3 runs from the conserved cysteine through the conserved F or W. D genes are given only for firm matches. Not every row has a clone size; where given, it reads once, few, many or a size class.

d_call | j_call | v_call | clone_size | cdr3_aa | cdr3_nt
NA | TRBJ1-1 | TRBV5-4 | NA | CASNVGHQGGTEAFF | TGTGCCAGCAACGTGGGACACCAGGGTGGAACTGAAGCTTTCTTT
NA | TRBJ1-1 | TRBV5-1 | NA | CASSLATADTEAFF | TGCGCCAGCAGCTTGGCCACAGCGGACACTGAAGCTTTCTTT
NA | TRBJ2-1 | TRBV21-1 | NA | CASIQQGVPYNEQFF | TGTGCCAGCATCCAACAGGGAGTTCCCTACAATGAGCAGTTCTTC
NA | TRBJ2-5 | TRBV2 | NA | CASSGQTETQYF | TGTGCCAGCAGTGGACAGACAGAGACCCAGTACTTC
NA | TRBJ2-1 | TRBV28 | NA | CASSSPRGYNEQFF | TGTGCCAGCAGTTCACCTCGGGGGTACAATGAGCAGTTCTTC
NA | TRBJ1-5 | TRBV9 | NA | CASSVADTPHQPQHF | TGTGCCAGCAGCGTAGCTGACACCCCCCATCAGCCCCAGCATTTT
TRBD2 | TRBJ2-7 | TRBV7-2 | NA | CASSRTSGDHEQYF | TGTGCCAGCAGCAGGACTAGCGGGGATCACGAGCAGTACTTC
NA | TRBJ1-1 | TRBV6-2/TRBV6-3 | NA | CASSYMSEAFF | TGTGCCAGCAGTTATATGTCTGAAGCTTTCTTT
NA | TRBJ1-1 | TRBV14 | NA | CASSYLEEGTEAFF | TGTGCCAGCAGCTACCTGGAGGAAGGAACTGAAGCTTTCTTT
TRBD2 | TRBJ2-1 | TRBV9 | NA | CASSPMGWGGEQFF | TGTGCCAGCAGCCCAATGGGTTGGGGGGGTGAGCAGTTCTTC
TRBD1 | TRBJ1-2 | TRBV3-1/TRBV3-2 | NA | CASSQEGTVYGYTF | TGTGCCAGCAGCCAAGAAGGGACAGTCTATGGCTACACCTTC
NA | TRBJ1-1 | TRBV6-5 | NA | CASRNSGDTEAFF | TGTGCCAGCAGAAACTCAGGGGACACTGAAGCTTTCTTT
TRBD1 | TRBJ1-1 | TRBV18 | NA | CASSPEGQGWTEAFF | TGTGCCAGCTCACCAGAGGGACAGGGATGGACTGAAGCTTTCTTT
TRBD1 | TRBJ1-2 | TRBV29-1 | few | CSAPSRTGGYGYTF | TGCAGCGCCCCATCCCGGACAGGGGGCTATGGCTACACCTTC
TRBD2 | TRBJ2-2 | TRBV7-2 | NA | CASSERLAGGGGELFF | TGTGCCAGCAGCGAAAGACTAGCGGGGGGCGGCGGGGAGCTGTTTTTT
NA | TRBJ2-7 | TRBV5-1 | NA | CASSLGQGWDEQYF | TGCGCCAGCAGCTTGGGCCAGGGGTGGGACGAGCAGTACTTC
TRBD2 | TRBJ2-3 | TRBV10-1 | NA | CASSESKRGGTDTQYF | TGCGCCAGCAGTGAGTCGAAGCGGGGGGGCACAGATACGCAGTATTTT
NA | TRBJ1-1 | TRBV7-8 | NA | CASSLVTLNTEAFF | TGTGCCAGCAGCTTAGTTACGCTGAACACTGAAGCTTTCTTT
NA | TRBJ1-2 | TRBV6-5 | NA | CASSLASPNYGYTF | TGTGCCAGCAGTTTAGCATCCCCTAACTATGGCTACACCTTC
NA | TRBJ2-5 | TRBV10-3 | NA | CAISESQADQRAETQYF | TGTGCCATCAGTGAATCACAAGCCGACCAACGGGCTGAGACCCAGTACTTC
TRBD1 | TRBJ1-6 | TRBV3-1/TRBV3-2 | NA | CASSQKVPTGTGDSPLHF | TGTGCCAGCAGCCAAAAAGTACCGACAGGGACAGGGGATTCACCCCTCCACTTT
NA | TRBJ1-5 | TRBV27 | NA | CASSPAGALQPQHF | TGTGCCAGCAGCCCGGCGGGGGCCCTTCAGCCCCAGCATTTT
NA | TRBJ2-2 | TRBV19 | few | CASTRGNTGELFF | TGTGCCAGTACCAGGGGGAACACCGGGGAGCTGTTTTTT
NA | TRBJ1-1 | TRBV29-1 | NA | CSVEGAGTEAFF | TGCAGCGTTGAGGGGGCGGGCACTGAAGCTTTCTTT
TRBD2 | TRBJ2-3 | TRBV6-5 | once | CASSYKRGLQNTQYF | TGTGCCAGCAGTTACAAGCGGGGGCTTCAGAATACGCAGTATTTT
NA | TRBJ1-2 | TRBV28 | NA | CASGHRVQYGYTF | TGTGCCAGCGGACACAGGGTGCAATATGGCTACACCTTC
NA | TRBJ2-5 | TRBV29-1 | NA | CSVGQPQGETQYF | TGCAGCGTTGGTCAGCCTCAGGGGGAGACCCAGTACTTC
NA | TRBJ1-1 | TRBV2 | once | CASKGGETFF | TGTGCCAGCAAGGGGGGTGAAACTTTCTTT
TRBD1 | TRBJ1-1 | TRBV5-1 | NA | CASRQGGGRTEAFF | TGCGCCAGCCGGCAAGGGGGCGGGAGGACTGAAGCTTTCTTT
TRBD2 | TRBJ2-2 | TRBV7-2 | NA | CASSLVAGAPTGELFF | TGTGCCAGCAGCTTAGTAGCGGGGGCACCCACCGGGGAGCTGTTTTTT
NA | TRBJ2-7 | TRBV24-1 | once | CATSGGFEREQYF | TGTGCCACCAGTGGAGGTTTCGAGCGCGAGCAGTACTTC
TRBD1 | TRBJ1-2 | TRBV24-1 | NA | CATSQGDYGYTF | TGTGCCACCAGTCAGGGGGACTATGGCTACACCTTC
TRBD1 | TRBJ1-5 | TRBV2 | NA | CASSGGTGSGNQPQHF | TGTGCCAGCAGTGGGGGGACAGGGTCGGGCAATCAGCCCCAGCATTTT
NA | TRBJ2-7 | TRBV5-6 | NA | CASSLGAQANYEQYF | TGTGCCAGCAGCTTGGGGGCGCAGGCCAACTACGAGCAGTACTTC
TRBD1 | TRBJ2-7 | TRBV2 | NA | CASCRGTTSYEQYF | TGTGCCAGCTGCAGGGGGACCACCTCCTACGAGCAGTACTTC
TRBD1 | TRBJ1-5 | TRBV5-6 | NA | CASSPTGGNQPQHF | TGTGCCAGCAGCCCGACAGGGGGCAATCAGCCCCAGCATTTT
NA | TRBJ1-3 | TRBV10-3 | NA | CAISELFGNTIYF | TGTGCCATCAGTGAGCTATTTGGAAACACCATATATTTT
TRBD1 | TRBJ2-7 | TRBV4-2 | NA | CASSQAQGQDNYEQYF | TGTGCCAGCAGCCAAGCCCAGGGACAGGATAACTACGAGCAGTACTTC
NA | TRBJ1-5 | TRBV2 | NA | CASSGGQSPNQPQHF | TGTGCCAGCAGTGGGGGGCAGTCCCCTAATCAGCCCCAGCATTTT
NA | TRBJ2-1 | TRBV27 | NA | CASSLELAGPSRVNEQFF | TGTGCCAGCAGTTTAGAACTAGCCGGGCCTTCTCGGGTCAATGAGCAGTTCTTC
NA | TRBJ1-4 | TRBV11-2 | NA | CASSLRGGRANEKLFF | TGTGCCAGCAGCTTAAGGGGGGGGAGGGCTAATGAAAAACTGTTTTTT
NA | TRBJ1-1 | TRBV4-1 | NA | CASGNTEAFF | TGCGCCTCGGGGAACACTGAAGCTTTCTTT
NA | TRBJ1-5 | TRBV19 | NA | CASRKGGSQPQHF | TGTGCCAGTAGAAAGGGGGGCAGCCAGCCCCAGCATTTT
TRBD2 | TRBJ2-1 | TRBV18 | NA | CASSPLIAGGWNEQFF | TGTGCCAGCTCACCCCTGATAGCGGGGGGATGGAATGAGCAGTTCTTC
TRBD1 | TRBJ2-1 | TRBV10-3 | NA | CAIGERQGVPGEQFF | TGTGCCATTGGGGAGAGACAGGGGGTTCCGGGTGAGCAGTTCTTC
NA | TRBJ2-5 | TRBV6-5 | NA | CASRNPSGGIGAQYF | TGTGCCAGCAGGAATCCCTCCGGGGGTATCGGGGCCCAGTACTTC
NA | TRBJ1-4 | TRBV19 | NA | CASSMPRTATNEKLFF | TGTGCCAGTAGTATGCCTCGAACGGCAACTAATGAAAAACTGTTTTTT
NA | TRBJ1-2 | TRBV5-8 | once | CASSLRPTQEGYTF | TGTGCCAGCAGCTTGAGGCCTACTCAGGAAGGCTACACCTTC
TRBD1 | TRBJ2-1 | TRBV12-5 | NA | CASGRRTGPGLYNEQFF | TGTGCTAGTGGACGGAGGACAGGTCCAGGGCTCTACAATGAGCAGTTCTTC
NA | TRBJ1-1 | TRBV7-2 | NA | CASSFWQVNTEAFF | TGTGCCAGCAGCTTTTGGCAGGTGAACACTGAAGCTTTCTTT
NA | TRBJ1-6 | TRBV27 | NA | CASRLVYNSPLHF | TGTGCCAGCAGACTCGTCTATAATTCACCCCTCCACTTT
NA | TRBJ2-7 | TRBV7-6 | NA | CASSSPLGEQYF | TGTGCCAGCAGCTCCCCACTAGGCGAGCAGTACTTC
NA | TRBJ2-2 | TRBV6-5 | NA | CASSYSTRNTGELFF | TGTGCCAGCAGTTACTCGACGAGGAACACCGGGGAGCTGTTTTTT
NA | TRBJ1-2 | TRBV11-1 | NA | CASSSNGVNSGYTF | TGTGCCAGCAGCTCGAATGGGGTGAATTCTGGCTACACCTTC